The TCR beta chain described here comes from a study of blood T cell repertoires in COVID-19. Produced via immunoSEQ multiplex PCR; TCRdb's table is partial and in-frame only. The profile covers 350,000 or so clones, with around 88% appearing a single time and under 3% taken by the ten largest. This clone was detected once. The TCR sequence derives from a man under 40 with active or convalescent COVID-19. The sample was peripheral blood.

The DNA of the CDR3 is TGTGCCAGCAGCCAAGGACGACAGGTTGCTTCCTACAATGAGCAGTTCTTC. Amino acids: CASSQGRQVASYNEQFF. The V and J genes are TRBV4-2 and TRBJ2-1; D is perhaps TRBD1 (6 bases). This CDR3 comprises 17 residues. Germline lookup yields CDR1 LGHNA and CDR2 YNFKEQ. Deletions cut 1 base from V and 1 base from J, with 14 bases between.